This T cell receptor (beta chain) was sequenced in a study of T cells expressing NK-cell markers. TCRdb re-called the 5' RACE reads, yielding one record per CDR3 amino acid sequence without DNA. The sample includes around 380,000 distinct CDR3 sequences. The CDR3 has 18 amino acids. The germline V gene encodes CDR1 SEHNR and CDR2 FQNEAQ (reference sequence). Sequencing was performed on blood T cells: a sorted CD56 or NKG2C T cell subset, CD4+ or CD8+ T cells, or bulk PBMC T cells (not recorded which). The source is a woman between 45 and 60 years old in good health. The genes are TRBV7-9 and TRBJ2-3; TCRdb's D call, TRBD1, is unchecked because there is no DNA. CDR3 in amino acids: CASSPKPGTGAQGDTQYF.